This TCR beta chain is from a study of T cells in localized non-small cell lung cancer. CDR1 and CDR2 from the germline V gene are MDHEN and SYDVKM. This CDR3 has 15 residues. Measured with immunoSEQ multiplex PCR; TCRdb has only the in-frame clones, and not every one. The sample consists of 15,000 to 20,000 clones, approximately 90% of them appearing once. The V and J genes are TRBV28 and TRBJ2-5; TRBD2 matches at 7 bases. The DNA end is a closer match to TRBJ2-7, so the J assignment may be wrong. The sequenced sample was peripheral blood, obtained before any cancer treatment. This sequence originates from a male donor at least 60 years old with stage II squamous cell lung carcinoma. DNA of the CDR3: TGTGCCAGCAGTTTTCGGCGGGAGAGTTACTACGAGCAGTACTTC. This translates into CASSFRRESYYEQYF.